This TCR beta chain was obtained from a study of T cells after yellow fever vaccination. Notes on this clonotype: Its specificity is not known.

Study outcomes and limitations: Clones that expanded after primary vaccination mostly reappeared after the booster (96% CD4, approximately 85% CD8). Abundant clonotypes from the bulk population could have been carried over as contaminants into FACS-sorted repertoires.

With 8 bases clipped from V and 6 bases from J, the junction kept 7 bases outside the gene matches. This CDR3 has 14 amino acids. Germline V CDR1 and CDR2: LNHDA, SQIVND (reference sequence). TCRdb used MiXCR to reprocess the 5' RACE reads, holding one entry per CDR3 protein. The data show about 550,000 distinct CDR3 sequences, less than 20% seen once. This TCR was recovered from a man aged 30-40 years who received the YFV17D yellow fever vaccine. The chain links TRBV19 to TRBJ2-3; 11 bases match TRBD2. This specimen was PBMCs, taken 15 days after the yellow fever booster vaccination. The CDR3 DNA reads as TGTGCCAGTGCCGGGACTAGCGGTTCGGATACGCAGTATTTT. This sequence encodes CASAGTSGSDTQYF.